These T cell receptor beta chains were read from a single sample in a study of beta chain features in type 1 diabetes. Repertoires were generated with immunoSEQ multiplex PCR, while TCRdb's copy carries only in-frame clones and drops some. This repertoire shows around 250,000 clones, roughly 22% found once; its top ten account for 0.028%. Sequenced: naive CD4+ T cells from blood. These receptors were obtained from a woman aged 40 to 55 with type 1 diabetes. Both conserved end residues are part of each CDR3. A D gene is named only where the DNA matches it firmly. Only part of the rows carry a size: once, few, many, or a class if the clone is expanded.

D gene: -; V gene: TRBV7-2; clone size: -; J gene: TRBJ2-7; CDR3 DNA: TGTGCCAGCAGCTTAGCCCTAGCCCAACTCACCGAGCAGTACTTC; CDR3 protein: CASSLALAQLTEQYF
D gene: -; V gene: TRBV28; clone size: -; J gene: TRBJ2-7; CDR3 DNA: TGTGCCAGCTCGAGGGATGTCGACGAGCAGTACTTC; CDR3 protein: CASSRDVDEQYF
D gene: -; V gene: TRBV7-9; clone size: -; J gene: TRBJ1-5; CDR3 DNA: TGTGCCAGCAGCTTGGGGCCATTGAATCAGCCCCAGCATTTT; CDR3 protein: CASSLGPLNQPQHF
D gene: -; V gene: TRBV27; clone size: -; J gene: TRBJ2-3; CDR3 DNA: TGTGCCAGCAGTTTGTTGACTAGCACAGATACGCAGTATTTT; CDR3 protein: CASSLLTSTDTQYF
D gene: -; V gene: TRBV29-1; clone size: few; J gene: TRBJ1-5; CDR3 DNA: TGCAGCGTTGAAGAGGGAGGGGATCAGCCCCAGCATTTT; CDR3 protein: CSVEEGGDQPQHF
D gene: -; V gene: TRBV4-3; clone size: few; J gene: TRBJ1-5; CDR3 DNA: TGCGCCAGCAGCCAAGGGCGCGGAACCAATCAGCCCCAGCATTTT; CDR3 protein: CASSQGRGTNQPQHF
D gene: -; V gene: TRBV28; clone size: -; J gene: TRBJ2-7; CDR3 DNA: TGTGCCAGCAGGTCCCTCTACGAGCAGTACTTC; CDR3 protein: CASRSLYEQYF
D gene: TRBD1; V gene: TRBV7-2; clone size: few; J gene: TRBJ2-5; CDR3 DNA: TGTGCCAGCAGCTTCCGGACAGGGGGCAGGGAGACCCAGTACTTC; CDR3 protein: CASSFRTGGRETQYF
D gene: -; V gene: TRBV7-9; clone size: -; J gene: TRBJ2-5; CDR3 DNA: TGTGCCAGCAGCCCTCAAGAGACCCAGTACTTC; CDR3 protein: CASSPQETQYF
D gene: TRBD1; V gene: TRBV27; clone size: -; J gene: TRBJ2-1; CDR3 DNA: TGTGCCAGCAGTATATGGGACAGGGGCTTGAATGAGCAGTTCTTC; CDR3 protein: CASSIWDRGLNEQFF
D gene: -; V gene: TRBV5-1; clone size: few; J gene: TRBJ1-2; CDR3 DNA: TGCGCCAGCAGCCCCCCTCCGTTGCGGGATGATTCCGGCTACACCTTC; CDR3 protein: CASSPPPLRDDSGYTF
D gene: -; V gene: TRBV11-3; clone size: -; J gene: TRBJ1-1; CDR3 DNA: TGTGCCAGCAGCTTACAGGAGAACACTGAAGCTTTCTTT; CDR3 protein: CASSLQENTEAFF
D gene: TRBD1; V gene: TRBV28; clone size: -; J gene: TRBJ1-6; CDR3 DNA: TGTGCCAGCAGCTGGACAGGGAGCGAACCCCTCCACTTT; CDR3 protein: CASSWTGSEPLHF
D gene: -; V gene: TRBV29-1; clone size: -; J gene: TRBJ1-1; CDR3 DNA: TGCAGCGCAGGTCAGGGTGGAGCTTTCTTT; CDR3 protein: CSAGQGGAFF
D gene: -; V gene: TRBV15; clone size: -; J gene: TRBJ1-5; CDR3 DNA: TGTGCCACTAACCTGCAGGGGAATCAGCCCCAGCATTTT; CDR3 protein: CATNLQGNQPQHF
D gene: TRBD2; V gene: TRBV7-9; clone size: few; J gene: TRBJ2-1; CDR3 DNA: TGTGCCAGCAGGCCCGGGGAGCGGGGCGATGAGCAGTTCTTC; CDR3 protein: CASRPGERGDEQFF
D gene: -; V gene: TRBV2; clone size: few; J gene: TRBJ2-7; CDR3 DNA: TGTGCCAGCAGTGTACTCTACTCCTACGAGCAGTACTTC; CDR3 protein: CASSVLYSYEQYF
D gene: -; V gene: TRBV11-1; clone size: few; J gene: TRBJ2-1; CDR3 DNA: TGTGCCAGCAGCCCTAGCCCCCCTAATGAGCAGTTCTTC; CDR3 protein: CASSPSPPNEQFF
D gene: -; V gene: TRBV30; clone size: few; J gene: TRBJ1-1; CDR3 DNA: TGTGCCTGGAGTCTCCCTGAAGTGCGAGCTTTCTTT; CDR3 protein: CAWSLPEVRAFF
D gene: -; V gene: TRBV4-2; clone size: few; J gene: TRBJ2-1; CDR3 DNA: TGTGCCAGCAGCCAAGAGGCAGGGGCCGGGTCTTCAAACTACAATGAGCAGTTCTTC; CDR3 protein: CASSQEAGAGSSNYNEQFF
D gene: -; V gene: TRBV5-1; clone size: -; J gene: TRBJ2-3; CDR3 DNA: TGCGCCAGCAGAGATCGGATCCGGGCAGATACGCAGTATTTT; CDR3 protein: CASRDRIRADTQYF
D gene: TRBD2; V gene: TRBV18; clone size: -; J gene: TRBJ2-3; CDR3 DNA: TGTGCCAGCTCACCGAAGGGGAGGGCAGATACGCAGTATTTT; CDR3 protein: CASSPKGRADTQYF
D gene: -; V gene: TRBV4-3; clone size: -; J gene: TRBJ1-1; CDR3 DNA: TGCGCCAGCAGCCAACAGGGCGCGAGCACTGAAGCTTTCTTT; CDR3 protein: CASSQQGASTEAFF
D gene: TRBD2; V gene: TRBV28; clone size: few; J gene: TRBJ2-7; CDR3 DNA: TGTGCCAGCAGTACCCCGGGACTAGCTTCCTACGAGCAGTACTTC; CDR3 protein: CASSTPGLASYEQYF
D gene: TRBD1; V gene: TRBV27; clone size: -; J gene: TRBJ2-1; CDR3 DNA: TGTGCCAGCAGTTTATCGAGTCCTACGTGGCAGGGGGCGGACAATGAGCAGTTCTTC; CDR3 protein: CASSLSSPTWQGADNEQFF
D gene: TRBD2; V gene: TRBV10-3; clone size: few; J gene: TRBJ2-7; CDR3 DNA: TGTGCCATCAGTGAGCCGCCGGGACTAGCGGGAGCCTACGAGCAGTACTTC; CDR3 protein: CAISEPPGLAGAYEQYF
D gene: TRBD2; V gene: TRBV4-1; clone size: -; J gene: TRBJ2-7; CDR3 DNA: TGCGCCAGCAGCCAAAGCGGGAGAATCGAGCAGTACTTC; CDR3 protein: CASSQSGRIEQYF
D gene: TRBD1; V gene: TRBV25-1; clone size: -; J gene: TRBJ1-2; CDR3 DNA: TGTGCCAGCTGCCCACCGGGACAGGGACACTATGGCTACACCTTC; CDR3 protein: CASCPPGQGHYGYTF
D gene: -; V gene: TRBV4-3; clone size: -; J gene: TRBJ1-1; CDR3 DNA: TGCGCCAGCAGCCAAGTGGTCCGGGACACTGAAGCTTTCTTT; CDR3 protein: CASSQVVRDTEAFF